This is a list of T cell receptor beta chains from one sample in a study of T cells after yellow fever vaccination. Via MiXCR, TCRdb re-called the 5' RACE reads, giving one row per CDR3 protein. The data show about 68,000 distinct CDR3 sequences, around 7% seen once. The material sequenced was CD8+ T cells sorted from PBMCs, taken approximately 40 days after the first yellow fever vaccination. Every receptor here comes from a man between 18 and 29 years old who received the YFV17D yellow fever vaccine. Both conserved end residues are part of each CDR3. Each record gives: clone size, J gene, D gene, V gene, CDR3 DNA, CDR3 protein. A D gene is named only where the DNA matches it firmly. Size is stated for part of the rows, as once, few or many counts, or as a class when the clone is expanded.

few	TRBJ2-1	TRBD2	TRBV7-3	TGTGCCAGCAGCTTTAGCGGGGGGGCCTATAATGAGCAGTTCTTC	CASSFSGGAYNEQFF
many	TRBJ2-3	TRBD2	TRBV12-3/TRBV12-4	TGTGCCAGCAGGATAGCGGGGGCCTTAGATACGCAGTATTTT	CASRIAGALDTQYF
many	TRBJ2-5	TRBD1	TRBV9	TGTGCCAGCAGCCCCGGACAGGGGGCCATGGGACAAGAGACCCAGTACTTC	CASSPGQGAMGQETQYF
many	TRBJ2-6	.	TRBV12-3/TRBV12-4	TGTGCCAGCAGTTCCATACAGATTTCTGGGGCCAACGTCCTGACTTTC	CASSSIQISGANVLTF
many	TRBJ2-3	.	TRBV7-9	TGTGCCAGCAGCGGTAGCACAGATACGCAGTATTTT	CASSGSTDTQYF
many	TRBJ1-2	.	TRBV6-6	TGTGCCAGCAGTCAGGGGATCTATGGCTACACCTTC	CASSQGIYGYTF
many	TRBJ2-3	.	TRBV6-5	TGTGCCAGCAGTTACGCCGGGGGAGCAGATACGCAGTATTTT	CASSYAGGADTQYF
many	TRBJ1-1	TRBD1	TRBV6-2/TRBV6-3	TGTGCCAGCAGTTACTCCGGACAGGGGGCGACTGAAGCTTTCTTT	CASSYSGQGATEAFF
many	TRBJ2-1	TRBD2	TRBV7-2	TGTGCCAGCAGCTTAGTCCGGGGGGGCCCTAATGAGCAGTTCTTC	CASSLVRGGPNEQFF
many	TRBJ2-2	TRBD1	TRBV5-1	TGCGCCAGCAGCTTCGCGGCAGGGGGCAACACCGGGGAGCTGTTTTTT	CASSFAAGGNTGELFF
.	TRBJ2-1	.	TRBV5-3	TGTGCCAGGGGCCCCGGGCGACGGCACAATGAGCAGTTCTTC	CARGPGRRHNEQFF